This passage covers 7 T cell receptor beta chains from one sample sequenced in a study of shared clonotypes between healthy human individuals. Sequencing used immunoSEQ multiplex PCR; TCRdb keeps in-frame clones, though not all of them. The sample has fewer than 1.4 million clones; about four fifths are singletons. The sequencing sample was made of memory CD4+ T cells from PBMCs. Indicated subset: CD45RA-negative fraction. The receptors shown here come from a man in his late teens or twenties in good health. Some clones in this sample may be carry-over from other donors' samples.

There are a few counts of this clone. In DNA form, the CDR3 reads TGTGCCAGCAGTCCCTGGGGCGGGAGTGGGAGAGAGACCCAGTACTTC. Amino acid sequence: CASSPWGGSGRETQYF. The chain carries TRBV27 and TRBJ2-5, with 7 bases identical to TRBD2. The V gene end was trimmed by 5 bases and the J gene end by 4 bases; junction bases not matched to a gene: 13. Germline V gives CDR1 MNHEY, CDR2 SMNVEV (reference sequence). This CDR3 has 16 residues.

The rearrangement uses TRBV27 and TRBJ1-2; D perhaps matches TRBD1 (6 bases). Trimming left V 1 base short and J 3 bases short, with 12 bases between. The germline V gene has CDR1 MNHEY and CDR2 SMNVEV (reference sequence). The CDR3 length is 15 residues. CDR3 DNA: TGTGCCAGCAGTTTATTCGGGGGGGCGGACTATGGCTACACCTTC. It specifies CASSLFGGADYGYTF.

V usage is TRBV5-1 and J usage is TRBJ2-7; maybe TRBD1 (6 bases). The CDR3 contains 14 residues. Trimming stripped 4 bases from V and 2 bases from J, with 13 bases between. CDR1 is SGHRS, CDR2 YFSETQ, per germline. The CDR3 spells CASSGTGTPYEQYF. In DNA form, the CDR3 reads TGCGCCAGCAGCGGCACCGGGACACCCTACGAGCAGTACTTC.

The chain recombines TRBV27 with TRBJ2-7; 9 nucleotides agree with TRBD1. V lost 7 bases, J lost 6 bases, and 19 bases stayed unmatched. CDR3 length: 17 amino acids. Germline V CDR1 and CDR2: MNHEY, SMNVEV (reference sequence). The CDR3 nucleotides are TGTGCCAGCACCCGGACAGGGGTTTCTTTAGCCCCGGCCGAGCAGTACTTC. Protein sequence: CASTRTGVSLAPAEQYF.

This chain uses TRBV28 with TRBJ2-5; D is perhaps TRBD2 (6 bases). The CDR3 spans 15 residues. The V gene lost 8 bases and the J gene lost 4 bases, with 20 bases spanning the gap. Per germline, CDR1 MDHEN and CDR2 SYDVKM. This CDR3 reads CASLRPRGSGETQYF. The DNA for the CDR3 is TGTGCCAGCTTACGACCGCGGGGTAGCGGAGAGACCCAGTACTTC.

V and J are TRBV25-1 and TRBJ2-5; 13 bases line up with TRBD2. Looked up from germline, CDR1 is MGHDK and CDR2 is SYGVNS. This CDR3 has 16 residues. The junction had 9 bases not matched to a gene; V was cut back by 4 bases and J by 7 bases. In DNA form, the CDR3 reads TGTGCCAGCAGTGCCCTAACTAGCGGGAGGGTTGGGACCCAGTACTTC. This encodes CASSALTSGRVGTQYF.

The chain couples TRBV28 to TRBJ2-2, with D possibly matching TRBD2 (6 bases). The germline CDR1 and CDR2 sequences are MDHEN and SYDVKM. Trimming left V 8 bases short and J 5 bases short, with 33 bases between. The CDR3 spans 20 residues. CDR3 residues: CASYFQQVARREKRTGELFF. CDR3 in DNA: TGTGCCAGCTATTTCCAACAAGTCGCGCGCCGGGAGAAGAGAACCGGGGAGCTGTTTTTT.